The rows below give T cell receptor beta chains drawn from one sample of a study of T cell clones after liver transplantation. This table comes from immunoSEQ multiplex PCR, and its TCRdb copy is limited to in-frame clones, with some not included. The table records 20,000 to 30,000 clones, 55% to 75% of them present only once. The specimen comprised CD4+ T cells from blood, sampled before liver transplant. The receptors were gathered from a human donor who received a liver transplant. Both conserved end residues are part of each CDR3. A D gene is named only where the DNA matches it firmly. The listing skips clone size in some rows; elsewhere it reads once, few, many or a size class.

v_call: TRBV15; clone_size: once; j_call: TRBJ1-5; d_call: -; cdr3_nt: TGTGCCACCAGCAGAGATCCGGGGTTCCCGAATATAGTTTATAGCAATCAGCCCCAGCATTTT; cdr3_aa: CATSRDPGFPNIVYSNQPQHF
v_call: TRBV7-9; clone_size: -; j_call: TRBJ2-5; d_call: -; cdr3_nt: TGTGCCAGCAGCTTAGGGGTGGGGGCCCAAGAGACCCAGTACTTC; cdr3_aa: CASSLGVGAQETQYF
v_call: TRBV2; clone_size: -; j_call: TRBJ2-2; d_call: -; cdr3_nt: TGTGCCAGCAGTGTGGTCAGGGCTTCCACCGGGGAGCTGTTTTTT; cdr3_aa: CASSVVRASTGELFF
v_call: TRBV6-5; clone_size: once; j_call: TRBJ2-2; d_call: TRBD2; cdr3_nt: TGTGCCAGCAGTTCGGGGACTATATCGAACACCGGGGAGCTGTTTTTT; cdr3_aa: CASSSGTISNTGELFF
v_call: TRBV19; clone_size: once; j_call: TRBJ2-5; d_call: TRBD2; cdr3_nt: TGTGCCAGTAGTATTCGGGGGGATGGGGTCACAGCGACCCAGTACTTC; cdr3_aa: CASSIRGDGVTATQYF
v_call: TRBV2; clone_size: few; j_call: TRBJ1-6; d_call: TRBD1; cdr3_nt: TGTGCCAGCACCGGACAGGGAGGTAATTCACCCCTCCACTTT; cdr3_aa: CASTGQGGNSPLHF
v_call: TRBV11-3; clone_size: -; j_call: TRBJ2-3; d_call: TRBD2; cdr3_nt: TGTGCCAGCAGCGACTCCGGGACTAGCTTAATCAATACGCAGTATTTT; cdr3_aa: CASSDSGTSLINTQYF
v_call: TRBV7-8; clone_size: -; j_call: TRBJ1-3; d_call: TRBD1; cdr3_nt: TGTGCCAGCAGCCCGAGACAGGGGCAAAACTCTGGAAACACCATATATTTT; cdr3_aa: CASSPRQGQNSGNTIYF
v_call: TRBV30; clone_size: once; j_call: TRBJ2-6; d_call: TRBD2; cdr3_nt: TGTGCCTGGAGCGGGGGGTCTGGGGCCAACGTCCTGACTTTC; cdr3_aa: CAWSGGSGANVLTF
v_call: TRBV5-6; clone_size: -; j_call: TRBJ1-5; d_call: -; cdr3_nt: TGTGCCAGCAGCTTGCGATCAGGGACCGGCAATCAGCCCCAGCATTTT; cdr3_aa: CASSLRSGTGNQPQHF
v_call: TRBV18; clone_size: -; j_call: TRBJ2-1; d_call: -; cdr3_nt: TGTGCCAGCTCACCACCCCTGCGGGTGTTATTCAATGAGCAGTTCTTC; cdr3_aa: CASSPPLRVLFNEQFF
v_call: TRBV5-4; clone_size: -; j_call: TRBJ2-2; d_call: -; cdr3_nt: TGTGCCAGCAGCGTTGAACCCGGGAGCACCGGGGAGCTGTTTTTT; cdr3_aa: CASSVEPGSTGELFF
v_call: TRBV19; clone_size: -; j_call: TRBJ2-2; d_call: TRBD1; cdr3_nt: TGTGCCAGTAGTATAAGGGAGGGACAGGGATCACCCGGGGAGCTGTTTTTT; cdr3_aa: CASSIREGQGSPGELFF
v_call: TRBV6-6; clone_size: -; j_call: TRBJ2-1; d_call: -; cdr3_nt: TGTGCCAGCAGTAGGAAAAACGTCGACAATGAGCAGTTCTTC; cdr3_aa: CASSRKNVDNEQFF
v_call: TRBV28; clone_size: -; j_call: TRBJ1-1; d_call: -; cdr3_nt: TGTGCCAGCAGCATGGGGCAGGGGCGTAGTCGAGCTTTCTTT; cdr3_aa: CASSMGQGRSRAFF
v_call: TRBV6-5; clone_size: -; j_call: TRBJ2-7; d_call: -; cdr3_nt: TGTGCCAGCAGTTCATCCGGCGCCGAGCAGTACTTC; cdr3_aa: CASSSSGAEQYF
v_call: TRBV7-2; clone_size: once; j_call: TRBJ2-5; d_call: -; cdr3_nt: TGTGCCAGCAGCTTAGGAGCGGTGGTAGAGACCCAGTACTTC; cdr3_aa: CASSLGAVVETQYF
v_call: TRBV19; clone_size: few; j_call: TRBJ1-5; d_call: TRBD1; cdr3_nt: TGTGCCAGTAGTAAGGGGACAGGGGGCTCTGGAAGCAATCAGCCCCAGCATTTT; cdr3_aa: CASSKGTGGSGSNQPQHF
v_call: TRBV6-6; clone_size: -; j_call: TRBJ1-6; d_call: -; cdr3_nt: TGTGCCAGCAGTTACTCGAACGAGGGGAATTCACCCCTCCACTTT; cdr3_aa: CASSYSNEGNSPLHF
v_call: TRBV6-5; clone_size: -; j_call: TRBJ2-2; d_call: TRBD1; cdr3_nt: TGTGCCAGTAGACAGGGGAACACCGGGGAGCTGTTTTTT; cdr3_aa: CASRQGNTGELFF
v_call: TRBV19; clone_size: -; j_call: TRBJ2-7; d_call: -; cdr3_nt: TGTGCCAGTAGTATCGAGGACCACTACGAGCAGTACTTC; cdr3_aa: CASSIEDHYEQYF
v_call: TRBV7-6; clone_size: -; j_call: TRBJ1-4; d_call: -; cdr3_nt: TGTGCCAGCAGCCAATCGGGAGGGGATGAAAAACTGTTTTTT; cdr3_aa: CASSQSGGDEKLFF
v_call: TRBV6-5; clone_size: -; j_call: TRBJ1-5; d_call: -; cdr3_nt: TGTGCCAGCAGGCCGGACAGTTATAGCAATCAGCCCCAGCATTTT; cdr3_aa: CASRPDSYSNQPQHF
v_call: TRBV18; clone_size: -; j_call: TRBJ2-1; d_call: TRBD1; cdr3_nt: TGTGCCAGCTCACGATCCAGATCGCCGGGACAGGGCTCCTACAATGAGCAGTTCTTC; cdr3_aa: CASSRSRSPGQGSYNEQFF
v_call: TRBV18; clone_size: -; j_call: TRBJ2-3; d_call: -; cdr3_nt: TGTGCCAGCTCACCTCTCGGCGGCACAGATACGCAGTATTTT; cdr3_aa: CASSPLGGTDTQYF
v_call: TRBV11-1; clone_size: -; j_call: TRBJ2-2; d_call: -; cdr3_nt: TGTGCCAGCAGCTTAGCTACAGGGTCAGGCGGGGAGCTGTTTTTT; cdr3_aa: CASSLATGSGGELFF
v_call: TRBV7-9; clone_size: -; j_call: TRBJ2-5; d_call: -; cdr3_nt: TGTGCCAGCAGCAAACTCAGGCTGGGGGAGACCCAGTACTTC; cdr3_aa: CASSKLRLGETQYF
v_call: TRBV19; clone_size: -; j_call: TRBJ1-5; d_call: -; cdr3_nt: TGTGCCAGTACCCGACTCTCTCGAGACCAGCCCCAGCATTTT; cdr3_aa: CASTRLSRDQPQHF
v_call: TRBV18; clone_size: -; j_call: TRBJ2-5; d_call: -; cdr3_nt: TGTGCCAGCGCTATTACTACGTCCCAAGAGACCCAGTACTTC; cdr3_aa: CASAITTSQETQYF
v_call: TRBV7-2; clone_size: -; j_call: TRBJ2-3; d_call: -; cdr3_nt: TGTGCCAGCAGCTTAGAGAGGGAGACGACGCAGTATTTT; cdr3_aa: CASSLERETTQYF
v_call: TRBV5-1; clone_size: -; j_call: TRBJ2-3; d_call: -; cdr3_nt: TGCGCCAGCAGCTTGAGGCAGGGGCAGTCTCAGAGTACGCAGTATTTT; cdr3_aa: CASSLRQGQSQSTQYF
v_call: TRBV19; clone_size: -; j_call: TRBJ2-1; d_call: TRBD1; cdr3_nt: TGTGCCAGTATGGGACAGATATACAATGAGCAGTTCTTC; cdr3_aa: CASMGQIYNEQFF
v_call: TRBV7-9; clone_size: -; j_call: TRBJ2-1; d_call: -; cdr3_nt: TGTGCCAGCAGTTTCAGGGGGGGAGGCTACAATGAGCAGTTCTTC; cdr3_aa: CASSFRGGGYNEQFF
v_call: TRBV29-1; clone_size: -; j_call: TRBJ1-5; d_call: TRBD1; cdr3_nt: TGCAGCGTTGTGTGGGGACAGGGGGGTAGGGCCCAGCATTTT; cdr3_aa: CSVVWGQGGRAQHF
v_call: TRBV9; clone_size: -; j_call: TRBJ2-1; d_call: TRBD2; cdr3_nt: TGTGCCAGCAGCGTAAGGAGCGGGAGAAACGATGAGCAGTTCTTC; cdr3_aa: CASSVRSGRNDEQFF
v_call: TRBV11-2; clone_size: -; j_call: TRBJ2-7; d_call: -; cdr3_nt: TGTGCCAGCAGCCGGCAGGGCTACGAGCAGTACTTC; cdr3_aa: CASSRQGYEQYF
v_call: TRBV5-6; clone_size: -; j_call: TRBJ1-3; d_call: -; cdr3_nt: TGTGCCAGCAGCCGAGGGGAGCAGTCTGGAAACACCATATATTTT; cdr3_aa: CASSRGEQSGNTIYF
v_call: TRBV7-2; clone_size: few; j_call: TRBJ1-2; d_call: -; cdr3_nt: TGTGCCAGCAGCTCCCTTGGCTATGGCTACACCTTC; cdr3_aa: CASSSLGYGYTF
v_call: TRBV5-1; clone_size: few; j_call: TRBJ2-1; d_call: -; cdr3_nt: TGCGCCAGCAGCTTGGGGGGGCCGGGGAATGAGCAGTTCTTC; cdr3_aa: CASSLGGPGNEQFF
v_call: TRBV7-9; clone_size: -; j_call: TRBJ1-5; d_call: -; cdr3_nt: TGTGCCAGCAGCTCCTCCCGCAATCAGCCCCAGCATTTT; cdr3_aa: CASSSSRNQPQHF
v_call: TRBV7-2; clone_size: -; j_call: TRBJ2-3; d_call: TRBD2; cdr3_nt: TGTGCCAGCAGCTCAAAAGCGGGGGGGCCGGAAAATACGCAGTATTTT; cdr3_aa: CASSSKAGGPENTQYF
v_call: TRBV5-1; clone_size: -; j_call: TRBJ1-4; d_call: TRBD1; cdr3_nt: TGCGCCAGCAGCTTGGCATACAGGGGAGGTGAAAAACTGTTTTTT; cdr3_aa: CASSLAYRGGEKLFF
v_call: TRBV5-1; clone_size: -; j_call: TRBJ2-6; d_call: -; cdr3_nt: TGCGCCAGCAGCCTATCCGGGACCAATTCTGGGGCCAACGTCCTGACTTTC; cdr3_aa: CASSLSGTNSGANVLTF
v_call: TRBV6-5; clone_size: -; j_call: TRBJ1-3; d_call: TRBD1; cdr3_nt: TGTGCCAGCAGACTTAGGACAGGGACTGGAAACACCATATATTTT; cdr3_aa: CASRLRTGTGNTIYF
v_call: TRBV5-5; clone_size: -; j_call: TRBJ2-7; d_call: TRBD1; cdr3_nt: TGTGCCAGCAGCATTGGACAGGGGTTCTCCTACGAGCAGTACTTC; cdr3_aa: CASSIGQGFSYEQYF
v_call: TRBV14; clone_size: -; j_call: TRBJ2-3; d_call: -; cdr3_nt: TGTGCCAGCAGCCAAGAGTGGGGCCTAGCTGATACGCAGTATTTT; cdr3_aa: CASSQEWGLADTQYF
v_call: TRBV7-9; clone_size: once; j_call: TRBJ1-5; d_call: -; cdr3_nt: TGTGCCAGCAGCTTAGGCGCTCAAGGTCAGCCCCAGCATTTT; cdr3_aa: CASSLGAQGQPQHF
v_call: TRBV6-1; clone_size: -; j_call: TRBJ1-4; d_call: -; cdr3_nt: TGTGCCAGCAGTGTAGCAGGTGGCGATGAAAAACTGTTTTTT; cdr3_aa: CASSVAGGDEKLFF
v_call: TRBV19; clone_size: -; j_call: TRBJ1-2; d_call: -; cdr3_nt: TGTGCCAGTAGTAAAATAGGGGGGGCTAACTATGGCTACACCTTC; cdr3_aa: CASSKIGGANYGYTF
v_call: TRBV2; clone_size: few; j_call: TRBJ1-2; d_call: -; cdr3_nt: TGTGCCAGCACCCCCAACGCAGAGAGATACACCTTC; cdr3_aa: CASTPNAERYTF
v_call: TRBV5-1; clone_size: -; j_call: TRBJ2-2; d_call: -; cdr3_nt: TGCGCCAGCAGCTTGCCGCAGGGGGGCACCGGGGAGCTGTTTTTT; cdr3_aa: CASSLPQGGTGELFF
v_call: TRBV6-1; clone_size: -; j_call: TRBJ2-2; d_call: -; cdr3_nt: TGTGCCAGCACGGCTAGCTGGAGCACCGGGGAGCTGTTTTTT; cdr3_aa: CASTASWSTGELFF
v_call: TRBV9; clone_size: -; j_call: TRBJ1-1; d_call: -; cdr3_nt: TGTGCCAGCAGCGTAGCGGCAGCCCCCGGAGGCACTGAAGCTTTCTTT; cdr3_aa: CASSVAAAPGGTEAFF
v_call: TRBV11-3; clone_size: -; j_call: TRBJ2-3; d_call: TRBD2; cdr3_nt: TGTGCCAGCAGCTTCAATAGCGGGGGGGCAGATACGCAGTATTTT; cdr3_aa: CASSFNSGGADTQYF
v_call: TRBV6-1; clone_size: -; j_call: TRBJ2-3; d_call: TRBD2; cdr3_nt: TGTGCCAGCAGTGAGGGGCGACTAGCGGGAGGGCCGAGCGCAGATACGCAGTATTTT; cdr3_aa: CASSEGRLAGGPSADTQYF